This TCR beta chain was obtained from a study of blood T cell repertoires in COVID-19. Background on the study: Material from acute and convalescent COVID-19 was sourced from the United States, Italy and Spain.

Sequenced by immunoSEQ multiplex PCR; TCRdb stores in-frame clones only, minus some. Of approximately 72,000 clones listed, roughly 90% were seen once; the top ten hold approximately 30%. This CDR3 has 13 residues. Trimming shortened V by 6 bases and J by 1 base, and 9 bases separated the two germline ends. Germline CDR1 reads SGHTA; CDR2 reads FQGTGA. The sample consisted of peripheral blood. The TCR comes from a man over 45 with acute or convalescent COVID-19. This chain joins TRBV7-3 and TRBJ1-1; TRBD1 is a possible D gene (5 bases). CDR3 loop: CASSAGGNTEAFF. CDR3 nucleotide sequence: TGTGCCAGCAGTGCGGGGGGGAACACTGAAGCTTTCTTT.